The 6 T cell receptor beta chains given below trace back to one sample, sequenced in a study of blood T cell repertoires in COVID-19. Some clones are missing from TCRdb's copy, which holds only in-frame ones; the method was immunoSEQ multiplex PCR. The sample comprises more than 250,000 clones, more than 70% of which are singletons, and 1% to 1.5% rests with the top ten. The sample consisted of peripheral blood. The receptors originated from a woman between 50 and 59 years old with acute or convalescent COVID-19.

The chain is built from TRBV5-4 and TRBJ1-2; 7 positions match TRBD1. Germline V lookup: CDR1 SGHNT, CDR2 YYREEE (reference sequence). V lost 0 bases and J lost 7; bases outside the gene matches: 9. This CDR3 contains 15 residues. CDR3 loop: CASSLEEGASGGYTF. DNA of the CDR3: TGTGCCAGCAGCTTGGAGGAGGGGGCTAGTGGTGGCTACACCTTC.

The gene calls are TRBV3-1 (or the pseudogene TRBV3-2) and TRBJ1-2, with no clear D. From germline, CDR1 is LGHDT and CDR2 YNNKEL (reference sequence). The CDR3 has 14 residues. The V end lost 1 base, the J end lost 2 bases, and 8 bases lay between the germline ends. The CDR3: CASSQGSRNYGYTF. The CDR3 DNA is TGTGCCAGCAGCCAAGGTTCCAGAAACTATGGCTACACCTTC.

This sequence joins TRBV11-2 and TRBJ2-1; 11 positions agree with TRBD2. This CDR3 is 15 amino acids long. CDR1 is SGHAT, CDR2 FQNNGV, per germline. V was clipped by 6 bases and J by 6 bases; unmatched bases: 7. As DNA, the CDR3 is TGTGCCAGCAGGCGCACCGGGACTAGCGGCAATGAGCAGTTCTTC. Amino acid sequence: CASRRTGTSGNEQFF.

The chain uses TRBV11-2 and TRBJ2-5; D is possibly TRBD2 (5 bases). Trimming took off 0 bases at V and 5 bases at J, with 7 bases between the two ends. Germline-derived CDR1 and CDR2 are SGHAT and FQNNGV. The CDR3 loop spans 13 amino acids. DNA for the CDR3: TGTGCCAGCAGCTTAGAGAGGGTGGAGACCCAGTACTTC. Encoded protein: CASSLERVETQYF.

The chain is built from TRBV29-1 and TRBJ2-1; possibly TRBD1 for D (7 bases). Germline CDR1 reads SQVTM; CDR2 reads ANQGSEA. The CDR3 extends over 12 amino acids. DNA of the CDR3: TGCAGTGGAGGGGACAGTTACAATGAGCAGTTCTTC. Its protein is CSGGDSYNEQFF.

Remarks on this clone: Other nucleotide sequences in the sample specify the same CDR3. This chain links TRBV15 with TRBJ2-1, with D perhaps matching TRBD2 (6 bases). V gave up 0 bases and J gave up 5 bases, with 8 bases separating them. CDR1 and CDR2 from the germline V gene are LNHNV and YYDKDF (reference sequence). This CDR3 contains 14 residues. The CDR3, as DNA: TGTGCCACCAGCAGAGATCGGGGGAACAATGAGCAGTTCTTC. Translated, it gives CATSRDRGNNEQFF.